This passage covers 30 T cell receptor beta chains from one sample sequenced in a study of blood T cells in healthy people across ages (dated by TCRdb to about 2015). Libraries were constructed by 5' RACE. TCRdb names Illumina HiSeq 2500 as the instrument used. A second 7 to 11 cycle PCR used a sample-barcoded 5' primer and a J-beta primer mix. TCRdb took the public reads, trimmed them with fastp at Q25, ran MiXCR for clone calling and kept in-frame beta chains. Rows are combined by CDR3 protein, so each entry shows the most common genes and DNA. This sample holds under 2,000,000 distinct CDR3 sequences; approximately 50% were observed only once. The ten most abundant clones make up roughly 2.1% of the sample. Sample: blood. The origin of the receptors is a woman in her 40s in good health.

This clonotype was picked up one time. The gene calls are TRBV9 and TRBJ1-3, with a possible D match to TRBD1 (6 bases). V dropped 3 bases and J dropped 0 bases, with 13 bases sitting between them. Germline V CDR1 and CDR2: SGDLS, YYNGEE. The CDR3 totals 16 residues. The chain's CDR3 is CASSAGGSSSGNTIYF. The DNA for the CDR3 is TGTGCCAGCAGCGCCGGGGGCTCCAGCTCTGGAAACACCATATATTTT. The variable domain in full, with the rest retrieved from reference TRBV9 and TRBJ1-3, is DSGVTQTPKHLITATGQRVTLRCSPRSGDLSVYWYQQSLDQGLQFLIQYYNGEERAKGNILERFSAQQFPDLHSELNLSSLELGDSALYFCASSAGGSSSGNTIYFGEGSWLTVV.

This clonotype was observed a handful of times. The V and J genes are TRBV5-1 and TRBJ1-3; D uncertain. The CDR3 has 16 residues. The germline V gene encodes CDR1 SGHRS and CDR2 YFSETQ. V gave up 0 bases and J gave up 4 bases, with 14 bases separating them. The CDR3 region is CASSLDPPDTGNTIYF. In nucleotides, the CDR3 is TGCGCCAGCAGCTTGGACCCACCAGATACAGGAAACACCATATATTTT.

This chain uses TRBV7-2 with TRBJ1-4; tentative D call: TRBD1 (5 bases). V shed 5 bases and J shed 3 bases, with 16 bases lying between them. CDR1 is SGHTA and CDR2 is FQGNSA in the germline V gene. The CDR3 length is 16 residues. CDR3 coding DNA: TGTGCCAGCAGCATCCATGCGGGGGTCGCTAATGAAAAACTGTTTTTT. Protein: CASSIHAGVANEKLFF.

The rearrangement links TRBV2 to TRBJ2-3, with 10 bases matching TRBD2. The germline V gene has CDR1 SNHLY and CDR2 FYNNEI. This CDR3 has 13 amino acids. V gave up 11 bases and J gave up 3 bases; unmatched junction bases: 5. DNA for the CDR3: TGTGCCTGCGGACTAGCGGCTACAGATACGCAGTATTTT. It yields the protein CACGLAATDTQYF.

This clonotype was picked up many times. V and J are TRBV4-3 and TRBJ2-1; no clear D gene. The CDR3 length is 14 residues. From germline, CDR1 is LGHNA and CDR2 YSLEER. V gave up 0 bases and J gave up 4 bases, with 7 bases separating them. The CDR3 sequence is CASSQDRLYNEQFF. For the CDR3, the DNA is TGCGCCAGCAGCCAAGATCGTCTTTACAATGAGCAGTTCTTC.

The V gene is TRBV20-1, the J gene TRBJ2-1, with a weak D call TRBD1 (5 bases). The CDR3 sequence is 13 residues long. The germline gives CDR1 DFQATT, CDR2 SNEGSKA (reference sequence). V gave up 6 bases and J gave up 3 bases, with 12 bases separating them. The CDR3 loop reads CSAWARDYNEQFF. The CDR3 coding sequence is TGCAGTGCCTGGGCCAGGGACTACAATGAGCAGTTCTTC.

This chain joins TRBV29-1 and TRBJ2-3; 8 positions match TRBD1. J lost 1 base, V lost 5 bases, and 8 bases had no gene match. The V gene's germline CDR1 is SQVTM and CDR2 ANQGSEA. The CDR3 covers 15 residues. DNA for the CDR3: TGCAGCGTTATGCCAGGGGGCCTCCGCACAGATACGCAGTATTTT. Protein: CSVMPGGLRTDTQYF.

The chain carries TRBV7-2 and TRBJ2-5; D might be TRBD2 (5 bases). The germline V gene has CDR1 SGHTA and CDR2 FQGNSA. V lost 1 base to trimming and J lost 6 bases, with 12 bases between them. The CDR3 spans 14 residues. CDR3 in amino acids: CASSLGVGRKTQYF. CDR3 DNA: TGTGCCAGCAGCTTAGGGGTAGGGAGAAAGACCCAGTACTTC.

This clonotype was counted a few times. The chain couples TRBV25-1 to TRBJ2-5; D gene ambiguous. The CDR3 is made up of 14 amino acids. Trimming shortened V by 4 bases and J by 0 bases, and 9 bases separated the two germline ends. The germline gives CDR1 MGHDK, CDR2 SYGVNS. The CDR3 is CASSVGRDQETQYF. Written as DNA, the CDR3 is TGTGCCAGCAGTGTCGGAAGGGACCAAGAGACCCAGTACTTC.

This clonotype was counted ten times or more. The chain employs TRBV7-2 and TRBJ2-3; 8 nucleotides align to TRBD2. The CDR3 sequence is 15 residues long. V was pared by 3 bases and J by 1 base, with 3 bases of the junction left unmatched. Germline V gene data show CDR1 as SGHTA and CDR2 as FQGNSA. CDR3 DNA sequence: TGTGCCAGCAGCTTGTGGCGGGGGGGCACAGATACGCAGTATTTT. Translating it yields CASSLWRGGTDTQYF. Full variable domain (remainder filled in from reference TRBV7-2 and TRBJ2-3): GAGVSQSPSNKVTEKGKDVELRCDPISGHTALYWYRQSLGQGLEFLIYFQGNSAPDKSGLPSDRFSAERTGGSVSTLTIQRTQQEDSAVYLCASSLWRGGTDTQYFGPGTRLTVL.

In nucleotides, the CDR3 is TGTGCCAGCAGGCCGGGTCCACTCATCCGGGGCACCGGGGAGCTGTTTTTT. This gives the protein CASRPGPLIRGTGELFF. This chain joins TRBV12-3 or TRBV12-4 and TRBJ2-2; D is perhaps TRBD2 (5 bases). The V and J ends lost 6 bases and 4 bases respectively, with 21 bases between them. The CDR3 consists of 17 residues.

This clonotype showed up just once. This sequence joins TRBV7-9 and TRBJ2-4, with D unresolved. Germline loops: CDR1 SEHNR, CDR2 FQNEAQ (reference sequence). The CDR3 is 13 amino acids. Between the trimmed V and J ends, which lost 0 bases and 7 bases, there was a span of 7 bases. The CDR3 nucleotides are TGTGCCAGCAGCTTAGCGTCACGGAACATTCAGTACTTC. The encoded protein is CASSLASRNIQYF.

This clonotype turned up a few times. This rearrangement joins TRBV10-3 to TRBJ2-3, with 10 bases lining up with TRBD1. From germline, CDR1 is ENHRY and CDR2 SYGVKD. J gave up 0 bases and V 4 bases, and 10 bases lay outside the gene matches. The CDR3 length is 18 residues. In DNA, the CDR3 is TGTGCCATCAGTGGAGCTTTCGAGGGACAGGGGAGCACAGATACGCAGTATTTT. Protein sequence: CAISGAFEGQGSTDTQYF.

V usage is TRBV5-1 and J usage is TRBJ1-4; 7 positions match TRBD1. The CDR3 length is 16 residues. CDR1 is SGHRS, CDR2 YFSETQ, per germline. V shed 0 bases and J 3 bases; nucleotides not matched to a gene: 5. CDR3 in amino acids: CASSLGSGQSNEKLFF. In DNA form, the CDR3 reads TGCGCCAGCAGCTTGGGCTCGGGACAGTCTAATGAAAAACTGTTTTTT.

This chain links TRBV24-1 with TRBJ1-2; D is uncertain. This CDR3 is 11 amino acids long. In germline, CDR1 is KGHDR, CDR2 SFDVKD. Trimming shortened V by 4 bases and J by 11 bases, and 10 bases separated the two germline ends. CDR3 sequence reads: CATSDSLEYTF. The CDR3 nucleotides read TGTGCCACCAGTGACTCGCTGGAGTACACCTTC.

The rearrangement joins TRBV4-3 to TRBJ2-3; D is perhaps TRBD2 (5 bases). The CDR3 covers 13 residues. Germline V gene data show CDR1 as LGHNA and CDR2 as YSLEER. The V end lost 0 bases, the J end lost 7 bases, and 8 bases lay between the germline ends. The CDR3 DNA reads as TGCGCCAGCAGCCAAGAGTCGGGATATACGCAGTATTTT. Protein: CASSQESGYTQYF.

This clonotype appeared a single time. At one boundary the junction diverges from the germline segment, which might be a read error. The rearrangement links TRBV3-1 to TRBJ2-3; no reliable D call. The CDR3 contains 15 residues. The germline CDR1 and CDR2 sequences are LGHDT and YNNKEL (reference sequence). The CDR3 spells CASSPPTSLTDMQYF. DNA for the CDR3: TGTGCCAGCAGCCCCCCTACGTCGCTCACAGATATGCAGTATTTT.

This sequence joins TRBV7-9 and TRBJ2-7; a weak D match, TRBD1 (6 bases). From germline, CDR1 is SEHNR and CDR2 FQNEAQ (reference sequence). The V gene lost 0 bases and the J gene lost 4 bases, with 10 bases spanning the gap. This CDR3 contains 14 residues. CDR3 protein: CASSLADSPYEQYF. The CDR3 bases are TGTGCCAGCAGCTTAGCGGACAGTCCTTACGAGCAGTACTTC.

Only a few counts were recorded for this clonotype. The rearrangement joins TRBV20-1 to TRBJ2-7, with D uncertain. V lost 6 bases to trimming and J lost 0 bases, with 21 bases between them. CDR1 DFQATT and CDR2 SNEGSKA come from the germline V gene (reference sequence). This CDR3 has 16 residues. As DNA, the CDR3 is TGCAGTGCCTCAAGTCCGGGCGCACTCCCCTCCTACGAGCAGTACTTC. It encodes CSASSPGALPSYEQYF.

The chain is built from TRBV7-2 and TRBJ2-6; D possibly corresponds to TRBD1 (5 bases). The length of the CDR3 is 18 residues. Between the trimmed V and J ends, which lost 5 bases and 4 bases, there was a span of 21 bases. Germline V CDR1 and CDR2: SGHTA, FQGNSA. DNA for the CDR3: TGTGCCAGCAGCCTGGCCAGGACAACCTTTTACGGGGCCAACGTCCTGACTTTC. Its protein is CASSLARTTFYGANVLTF.

The J gene is TRBJ2-7, the V gene TRBV20-1; 9 positions match TRBD2. The germline V gene encodes CDR1 DFQATT and CDR2 SNEGSKA (reference sequence). This CDR3 is built from 16 residues. J lost 0 bases, V lost 4 bases, and 10 bases had no gene match. The CDR3 protein is CSAKNPSGTSSYEQYF. The CDR3 DNA is TGCAGTGCTAAAAACCCTAGCGGGACAAGCTCCTACGAGCAGTACTTC.

The CDR3 bases are TGTGCCAGCAGCTTGGCCGGGCTAGGGGGGGAGACCCAGTACTTC. It is translated as CASSLAGLGGETQYF. The V call is TRBV5-6, the J call TRBJ2-5; perhaps D is TRBD1 or TRBD2 (6 bases each). The CDR3 sequence is 15 residues long. The germline V gene has CDR1 SGHDT and CDR2 YYEEEE. V was shortened by 0 bases and J by 5 bases, with 14 bases between the two germline ends.

This clonotype was counted a few times. The genes are TRBV5-1 and TRBJ2-5; D may be TRBD2 (5 bases). CDR1 SGHRS and CDR2 YFSETQ come from the germline V gene. This CDR3 spans 13 amino acids. Between the trimmed V and J ends, which lost 4 bases and 5 bases, there was a span of 12 bases. DNA of the CDR3: TGCGCCAGCAGCATTACTAGTCCGGAGACCCAGTACTTC. Amino acid sequence: CASSITSPETQYF. Complete variable domain (other parts from reference TRBV5-1 and TRBJ2-5): KAGVTQTPRYLIKTRGQQVTLSCSPISGHRSVSWYQQTPGQGLQFLFEYFSETQRNKGNFPGRFSGRQFSNSRSEMNVSTLELGDSALYLCASSITSPETQYFGPGTRLLVL.

This clonotype has a handful of counts. This sequence joins TRBV7-2 and TRBJ2-7, with D possibly being TRBD1 or TRBD2 (5 bases each). The CDR3 has 13 residues. Germline V gene data show CDR1 as SGHTA and CDR2 as FQGNSA. Trimming shortened V by 5 bases and J by 6 bases, and 14 bases separated the two germline ends. In nucleotides, the CDR3 is TGTGCCAGCAGCCTTACACCAGGGAGCGAGCAGTACTTC. Translation gives CASSLTPGSEQYF.

The rearrangement uses TRBV7-2 and TRBJ2-1; D might be TRBD1 or TRBD2, each matching 5 bases. Germline V CDR1 and CDR2: SGHTA, FQGNSA. V shed 2 bases and J shed 4 bases, with 15 bases lying between them. This CDR3 has 16 amino acids. CDR3 sequence reads: CASSLNGTTLYNEQFF. The CDR3 DNA sequence: TGTGCCAGCAGCTTAAACGGGACCACACTGTACAATGAGCAGTTCTTC.

The chain combines TRBV11-2 with TRBJ1-2; 10 positions agree with TRBD1. Germline-derived CDR1 and CDR2 are SGHAT and FQNNGV. The CDR3 loop spans 18 amino acids. Losses at the gene ends were 5 bases for V and 12 bases for J; bases not matched to a gene: 24. The CDR3 is CASSTRQGAQMELWLHTF. CDR3 sequence (DNA): TGTGCCAGCAGCACTAGACAGGGGGCGCAAATGGAGCTATGGCTACACACCTTC.

This clonotype was picked up one time. The rearrangement joins TRBV28 to TRBJ1-1; no reliable D call. The CDR3 loop spans 12 amino acids. The germline CDR1 and CDR2 sequences are MDHEN and SYDVKM. V lost 6 bases, J lost 9 bases, and 14 bases lay in between. CDR3 region: CASRPPQYKAFF. The CDR3 DNA reads TGTGCCAGCAGGCCCCCACAATACAAAGCTTTCTTT.

J is TRBJ2-3 and V is TRBV25-1; no reliable D call. The ends were cut back, 2 bases at V and 6 bases at J, with 6 bases in the middle. This CDR3 spans 12 amino acids. The germline CDR1 and CDR2 sequences are MGHDK and SYGVNS. The DNA of the CDR3 is TGTGCCAGCAGTGAAGGCTTCGATACGCAGTATTTT. Translated: CASSEGFDTQYF.

A few counts support this clonotype. The V gene is TRBV27, the J gene TRBJ2-1; the match to TRBD1 covers 7 bases. Germline V gene sequence: CDR1 MNHEY, CDR2 SMNVEV (reference sequence). Germline trimming cut 6 bases from V and 12 bases from J; bases unmatched to any gene: 8. The CDR3 covers 12 residues. The CDR3 DNA reads as TGTGCCAGCAGACGGCAACAGGGGAGGCAGTTCTTC. Translated, it gives CASRRQQGRQFF.

Only a few counts were recorded for this clonotype. The chain uses TRBV29-1 and TRBJ2-1; D is possibly TRBD1 (6 bases). The germline V and J ends were trimmed by 6 bases and 5 bases, with 20 bases remaining between them. CDR1 is SQVTM and CDR2 is ANQGSEA in the germline V gene. The CDR3 contains 15 residues. CDR3 residues: CSVGALQGGDNEQFF. The DNA for the CDR3 is TGCAGCGTGGGAGCCCTACAGGGTGGAGACAATGAGCAGTTCTTC.